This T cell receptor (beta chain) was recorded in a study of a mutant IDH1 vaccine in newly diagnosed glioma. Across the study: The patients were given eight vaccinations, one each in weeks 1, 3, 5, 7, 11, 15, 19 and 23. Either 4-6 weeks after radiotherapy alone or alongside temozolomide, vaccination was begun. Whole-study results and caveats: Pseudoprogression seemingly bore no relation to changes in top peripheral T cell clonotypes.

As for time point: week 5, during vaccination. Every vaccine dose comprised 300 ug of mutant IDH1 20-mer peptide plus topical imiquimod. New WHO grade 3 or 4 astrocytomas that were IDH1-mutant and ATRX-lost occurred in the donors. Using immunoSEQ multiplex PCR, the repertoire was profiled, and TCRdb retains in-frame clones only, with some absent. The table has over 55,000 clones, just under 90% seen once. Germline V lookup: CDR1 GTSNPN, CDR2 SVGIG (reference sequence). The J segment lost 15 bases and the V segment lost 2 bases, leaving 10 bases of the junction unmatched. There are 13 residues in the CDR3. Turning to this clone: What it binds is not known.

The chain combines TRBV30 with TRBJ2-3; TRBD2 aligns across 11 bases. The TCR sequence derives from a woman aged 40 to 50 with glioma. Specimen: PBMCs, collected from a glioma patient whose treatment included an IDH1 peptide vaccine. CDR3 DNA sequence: TGTGCCTGGAGTCCATATTCTAGCGGGAGGATATATTTT. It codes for CAWSPYSSGRIYF.